This T cell receptor beta chain came from a study of blood T cell repertoires in COVID-19. Study-wide background: Samples came from the United States, Italy and Spain, spanning acute and convalescent COVID-19. T cells, B-cell-depleted T cells, or PBMCs supplied cDNA or gDNA.

Per the original methods: Amplification from reference gene primers served as the basis for estimated nucleated cell counts. Only in-frame clones appear in the TCRdb table, and some are missing; sequencing was by immunoSEQ multiplex PCR. That table gives V, J and clone size, and the DNA gave D and trimming. The table has 150,000 to 190,000 clones, roughly 71% seen once. The sequenced sample was peripheral blood. The source of this sequence is an elderly woman with acute or convalescent COVID-19.

The CDR3 sequence is CASSPLTSGEQFF. DNA of the CDR3: TGTGCCAGCAGCCCTCTCACTAGCGGCGAGCAGTTCTTC. The rearrangement joins TRBV3-1 (or the pseudogene TRBV3-2) to TRBJ2-1; TRBD2 agrees at 8 bases. CDR3 length: 13 amino acids. Trimming at V came to 4 bases and at J to 10 bases, leaving 6 bases not matched to a gene. Germline-derived CDR1 and CDR2 are LGHDT and YNNKEL (reference sequence).